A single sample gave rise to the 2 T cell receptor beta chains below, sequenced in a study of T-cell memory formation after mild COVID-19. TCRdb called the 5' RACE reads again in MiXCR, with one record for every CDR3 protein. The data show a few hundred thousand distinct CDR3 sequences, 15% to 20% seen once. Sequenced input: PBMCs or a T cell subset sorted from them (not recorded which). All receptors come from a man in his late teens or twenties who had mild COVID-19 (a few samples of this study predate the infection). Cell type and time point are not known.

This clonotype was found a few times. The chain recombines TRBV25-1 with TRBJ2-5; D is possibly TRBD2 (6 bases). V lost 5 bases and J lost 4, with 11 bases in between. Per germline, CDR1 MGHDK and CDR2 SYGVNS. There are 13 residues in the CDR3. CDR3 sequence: CASSLNGGETQYF. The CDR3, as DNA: TGTGCCAGCAGTTTGAACGGGGGAGAGACCCAGTACTTC.

DNA of the CDR3: TGCGCCAGCAGCCCTAAACAGGGGGAGACCCAGTACTTC. Encoded protein: CASSPKQGETQYF. This chain joins TRBV4-1 and TRBJ2-5; 7 bases align to TRBD1. V trimming: 4 bases; J trimming: 5 bases; junction bases outside the gene matches: 4. CDR3 size: 13 residues. Germline V gene sequence: CDR1 MGHRA, CDR2 YSYEKL.